The following is a T cell receptor beta chain sequence with its context. Its antigen is not identified. These data are taken from a study of shared clonotypes between healthy human individuals. Study-wide results and limits: Approximately 4.6% of naive CD4 clonotypes were shared across four donors.

Only in-frame clones appear in the TCRdb table, and some are missing; sequencing was by immunoSEQ multiplex PCR. Among about 1,900,000 clones listed, about 95% were seen once. Naive CD8 isolation took CD45RO-negative cells positively selected for CCR7 and excluded terminally differentiated effector memory CD45RA+ cells. The CDR3 is 16 residues long. V lost 6 bases, J lost 1 base, and 10 bases stayed unmatched. Per the germline V gene, CDR1 is WNHNN and CDR2 is SYGVQD (reference sequence). Sequenced material: naive CD8+ T cells sorted from blood. The origin of this receptor is a man aged 18 to 29 in good health. The rearrangement links TRBV10-1 to TRBJ1-1; TRBD1 aligns across 8 bases. CDR3 sequence: CASSPATGDTNTEAFF. CDR3 DNA sequence: TGCGCCAGCAGCCCTGCGACAGGGGACACGAACACTGAAGCTTTCTTT.